One sample yielded the 14 T cell receptor beta chains listed below, sequenced in a study of blood T cell repertoires in COVID-19. Method: immunoSEQ multiplex PCR; TCRdb's copy keeps in-frame clones and lacks some. The data hold 150,000 or so clones, with over 65% observed a single time. Sequencing was performed on peripheral blood. Receptors were obtained from a woman aged 80 or older with active or convalescent COVID-19.

This chain connects TRBV28 to TRBJ1-4, with a possible D match to TRBD1 (6 bases). This CDR3 region has 16 residues. Trimming removed 5 bases at V and 4 bases at J, with 17 bases between. Germline values: CDR1 MDHEN, CDR2 SYDVKM. The CDR3 sequence is CASSPPGRGLNEKLFF. The CDR3 nucleotides are TGTGCCAGCAGTCCACCTGGGCGGGGGCTTAATGAAAAACTGTTTTTT. The variable domain in full, completed from reference TRBV28 and TRBJ1-4, reads DVKVTQSSRYLVKRTGEKVFLECVQDMDHENMFWYRQDPGLGLRLIYFSYDVKMKEKGDIPEGYSVSREKKERFSLILESASTNQTSMYLCASSPPGRGLNEKLFFGSGTQLSVL.

The V call is TRBV30, the J call TRBJ2-7; the D gene is possibly TRBD2 (6 bases). Germline values: CDR1 GTSNPN, CDR2 SVGIG (reference sequence). This CDR3 contains 13 residues. V lost 2 bases and J 4 bases, leaving 12 bases between the germline ends. CDR3 nucleotides: TGTGCCTGGAGTTCGGGACTGAGATACGAGCAGTACTTC. Encoded protein: CAWSSGLRYEQYF.

The chain employs TRBV5-1 and TRBJ2-7; D perhaps matches TRBD1 (5 bases). Per germline, CDR1 SGHRS and CDR2 YFSETQ. V lost 3 bases and J 4 bases, leaving 14 bases between the germline ends. The CDR3 length is 14 residues. The CDR3 protein is CASSSTGYTYEQYF. Written as DNA, the CDR3 is TGCGCCAGCAGCTCCACAGGATATACATACGAGCAGTACTTC.

V is TRBV2 and J is TRBJ1-6; D uncertain. The CDR3 length is 14 residues. In germline, CDR1 is SNHLY, CDR2 FYNNEI. V lost 6 bases, J lost 7 bases, and 13 bases lay in between. CDR3 nucleotides: TGTGCCAGCAGATTCGCGGCCCAAAATTCACCCCTCCACTTT. Amino acids: CASRFAAQNSPLHF.

The rearrangement joins TRBV5-1 to TRBJ2-3, with no clear D. V was shortened by 4 bases and J by 3 bases, with 6 bases between the two germline ends. CDR3 length: 12 residues. CDR1 and CDR2 from the germline V gene are SGHRS and YFSETQ. The CDR3 sequence is CASSPRTDTQYF. CDR3 sequence (DNA): TGCGCCAGCAGCCCCCGGACAGATACGCAGTATTTT. Based on the CDR3 plus reference TRBV5-1 and TRBJ2-3, the full variable domain is KAGVTQTPRYLIKTRGQQVTLSCSPISGHRSVSWYQQTPGQGLQFLFEYFSETQRNKGNFPGRFSGRQFSNSRSEMNVSTLELGDSALYLCASSPRTDTQYFGPGTRLTVL.

The chain couples TRBV7-9 to TRBJ2-3, with a possible D match to TRBD2 (6 bases). CDR3 length: 15 amino acids. From germline, CDR1 is SEHNR and CDR2 FQNEAQ (reference sequence). V was shortened by 3 bases and J by 4 bases, with 14 bases between the two germline ends. The DNA for the CDR3 is TGTGCCAGCAGCTTTGATGCGGGGTGGGCAGATACGCAGTATTTT. Its protein product is CASSFDAGWADTQYF.

This sequence joins TRBV30 and TRBJ1-4; the D gene is possibly TRBD1 (5 bases). Germline V gene lookup returns CDR1 GTSNPN and CDR2 SVGIG (reference sequence). The CDR3 has 15 amino acids. V lost 0 bases and J 2 bases, leaving 10 bases between the germline ends. The CDR3 sequence is CAWSVTRGTNEKLFF. The CDR3 nucleotides read TGTGCCTGGAGTGTAACGCGGGGGACTAATGAAAAACTGTTTTTT.

This clone occurred once. The rearrangement joins TRBV6-2 or TRBV6-3 to TRBJ2-7; 10 bases are shared with TRBD1. This CDR3 is 17 amino acids long. Germline V gene sequence: CDR1 MNHEY, CDR2 SVGEGT. Trimming cost V 2 bases and J 3 bases; bases outside gene matches: 10. CDR3 DNA sequence: TGTGCCAGCAGTTACCAAATAGACAGGGGGCGAGACTACGAGCAGTACTTC. Protein product: CASSYQIDRGRDYEQYF.

In this sample, this clone turned up a few times. CDR3 amino acids: CASSELGQGRTQYF. The CDR3 nucleotides are TGTGCCAGCAGTGAGCTGGGACAGGGGAGGACCCAGTACTTC. The chain employs TRBV2 and TRBJ2-5; 10 positions agree with TRBD1. V was clipped by 3 bases and J by 7 bases; unmatched bases: 5. The CDR3 runs to 14 residues. Germline V lookup: CDR1 SNHLY, CDR2 FYNNEI.

V and J are TRBV7-2 and TRBJ1-1; D remains unclear. This CDR3 has 14 amino acids. The germline V gene encodes CDR1 SGHTA and CDR2 FQGNSA. V lost 2 bases and J 1 base, leaving 8 bases between the germline ends. DNA of the CDR3: TGTGCCAGCAGCTTAAGAGGGAAGAACACTGAAGCTTTCTTT. It codes for CASSLRGKNTEAFF.

The V and J genes are TRBV5-8 and TRBJ2-3; the D is unclear. Germline-derived CDR1 and CDR2 are SGHTS and YDEGEE. This CDR3 spans 15 amino acids. Trimming left V 0 bases short and J 0 bases short, with 8 bases between. CDR3 protein: CASSLDWASTDTQYF. The CDR3, as DNA: TGTGCCAGCAGCTTGGATTGGGCTAGCACAGATACGCAGTATTTT.

The genes are TRBV4-2 and TRBJ2-5, with 9 bases matching TRBD1. J was trimmed by 3 bases and V by 0 bases; bases with no gene match: 5. The CDR3 is made up of 16 amino acids. Germline V gene lookup returns CDR1 LGHNA and CDR2 YNFKEQ. Here the CDR3 reads CASSQEGDRAKETQYF. The CDR3, as DNA: TGTGCCAGCAGCCAAGAGGGGGACAGGGCTAAAGAGACCCAGTACTTC.

The chain combines TRBV18 with TRBJ1-4, with D perhaps matching TRBD1 (6 bases). CDR1 KGHSH and CDR2 LQKENI come from the germline V gene. CDR3 length: 16 amino acids. Trimming took 1 base from V and 8 from J, leaving 17 bases between them. The CDR3 sequence: CASSPRRTEVSEKLFF. CDR3 coding DNA: TGTGCCAGCTCACCACGGCGGACAGAAGTTTCGGAAAAACTGTTTTTT.

CDR3 coding DNA: TGTGCCAGCAGCTCGCAAAGGACAGGCGGCGATGAGCAGTTCTTC. Its translation is CASSSQRTGGDEQFF. The chain couples TRBV7-6 to TRBJ2-1; 7 bases agree with TRBD1. The CDR3 totals 15 residues. V gave up 4 bases and J gave up 8 bases; unmatched junction bases: 11. The germline CDR1 and CDR2 sequences are SGHVS and FNYEAQ.